The text below deals with one TCR beta chain. This may be a read error: a much more frequent sequence differs by one nucleotide. This specimen belongs to a study of CD4 and CD8 cells across lung adenocarcinoma regions. Germline V gene sequence: CDR1 SGHVS, CDR2 FQNEAQ. The CDR3 loop spans 16 amino acids. Trimming took 1 base from V and 11 from J; bases not matched to a gene: 13. TCRdb fed the PCR reads into MiXCR, producing one record per CDR3 protein. The sample lists around 25,000 distinct CDR3 sequences, roughly half occurring once. The patients had localized lung adenocarcinoma, a non-small cell subtype.

V and J are TRBV7-8 and TRBJ2-5, with 10 bases lining up with TRBD2. The specimen sequenced was CD4+ T cells from the center of a lung tumor. This TCR came from a male donor with lung adenocarcinoma. The CD4 and CD8 labels of this study may be unreliable. CDR3 amino acids: CASSLEAGGLYNEQYF. For the CDR3, the DNA is TGTGCCAGCAGCTTAGAAGCGGGAGGGTTATACAATGAGCAGTACTTC.